One and the same sample provided the 6 T cell receptor beta chains below, sequenced in a study of cytomegalovirus exposure and HLA in healthy donors. Primers included in the PCR were 60 Vbeta and 13 Jbeta primers. Using immunoSEQ multiplex PCR, the repertoire was profiled, and TCRdb retains in-frame clones only, with some absent. This table holds 95,000 or so clones, 81% found once. Sequencing was performed on PBMCs. The source of these receptors is a woman aged 70-85 years in good health and CMV-seropositive.

This clone was observed once. The CDR3 bases are TGTGCCTGGCGCCGACAGGGTCGCACCGGGGAGCTGTTTTTT. It yields the protein CAWRRQGRTGELFF. The chain joins TRBV30 to TRBJ2-2; the match to TRBD1 covers 7 bases. Germline CDR1 reads GTSNPN; CDR2 reads SVGIG (reference sequence). CDR3 length: 14 residues. J was trimmed by 4 bases and V by 5 bases; bases with no gene match: 7.

In its sample, this clone was seen once. This chain uses TRBV19 with TRBJ1-5; a weak D match, TRBD1 (6 bases). V was cut by 6 bases and J by 4 bases, with 22 bases left in between. The CDR3 is 17 residues long. CDR1 is LNHDA, CDR2 SQIVND, per germline (reference sequence). The CDR3 spells CASSPPSEGVRNQPQHF. CDR3 DNA sequence: TGTGCCAGTAGCCCACCTTCAGAGGGGGTACGAAATCAGCCCCAGCATTTT. The complete variable domain, with remaining parts taken from reference TRBV19 and TRBJ1-5, reads DGGITQSPKYLFRKEGQNVTLSCEQNLNHDAMYWYRQDPGQGLRLIYYSQIVNDFQKGDIAEGYSVSREKKESFPLTVTSAQKNPTAFYLCASSPPSEGVRNQPQHFGDGTRLSIL.

V gene TRBV6-1 combines with J gene TRBJ2-2, with 7 bases lining up with TRBD2. Trimming took 0 bases from V and 6 from J; bases not matched to a gene: 1. From germline, CDR1 is MNHNS and CDR2 SASEGT. The CDR3 has 14 amino acids. This CDR3 reads CASSEAGGPGELFF. CDR3 sequence (DNA): TGTGCCAGCAGTGAAGCGGGAGGGCCCGGGGAGCTGTTTTTT.

The chain uses TRBV7-2 and TRBJ1-1, with D possibly being TRBD1 (6 bases). The V and J ends lost 3 bases and 0 bases respectively, with 14 bases between them. There are 16 residues in the CDR3. CDR1 and CDR2 (germline): SGHTA, FQGNSA. Written as DNA, the CDR3 is TGTGCCAGCAGCTTCATTCGGGGGGCAGTGAACACTGAAGCTTTCTTT. Translation: CASSFIRGAVNTEAFF. Variable domain in full (rest from reference TRBV7-2 and TRBJ1-1): GAGVSQSPSNKVTEKGKDVELRCDPISGHTALYWYRQSLGQGLEFLIYFQGNSAPDKSGLPSDRFSAERTGGSVSTLTIQRTQQEDSAVYLCASSFIRGAVNTEAFFGQGTRLTVV.

V usage is TRBV5-1 and J usage is TRBJ2-1; 10 nucleotides align to TRBD2. The CDR3 contains 17 residues. Germline assignment: CDR1 SGHRS and CDR2 YFSETQ. V lost 1 base to trimming and J lost 4 bases; unmatched junction nucleotides: 8. For the CDR3, the DNA is TGCGCCAGCAGCTTGTCAGCGGGAGGGCCGGGATACAATGAGCAGTTCTTC. Translated: CASSLSAGGPGYNEQFF.

The J gene is TRBJ2-3, the V gene TRBV7-2; the match to TRBD2 covers 8 bases. Germline CDR1 is SGHTA and CDR2 is FQGNSA. V dropped 5 bases and J dropped 10; count of bases not matched to a gene: 5. CDR3 length: 12 amino acids. CDR3 in DNA: TGTGCCAGCAGCGCGGGACTAGTGGCGCAGTATTTT. It specifies CASSAGLVAQYF.